Below are 22 T cell receptor beta chains sequenced from a single sample in a study of cytomegalovirus exposure and HLA in healthy donors. Vbeta (60) and Jbeta (13) primers were used in the PCR. The table came from immunoSEQ multiplex PCR; TCRdb's copy has only in-frame clones and leaves some out. The data contain around 100,000 clones, about 80% of them singletons. Specimen: PBMCs. All receptors derive from a woman in her forties in good health and CMV-seronegative.

Only one count was recorded for this clone. V is TRBV5-1 and J is TRBJ2-7, with TRBD1 identical over 8 bases. The V segment lost 4 bases and the J segment 5 bases; nucleotides outside the gene matches: 8. This CDR3 comprises 14 residues. CDR1 and CDR2 from the germline V gene are SGHRS and YFSETQ. CDR3 loop: CASSPGSGGHEQYF. The CDR3 region has the DNA TGCGCCAGCAGCCCGGGCTCAGGGGGCCACGAGCAGTACTTC.

The V gene is TRBV19, the J gene TRBJ1-1; tentatively, D is TRBD1 (6 bases). The CDR3 contains 14 residues. Trimming shortened V by 1 base and J by 1 base, and 7 bases separated the two germline ends. CDR1 LNHDA and CDR2 SQIVND come from the germline V gene (reference sequence). In DNA, the CDR3 is TGTGCCAGTAGTATAGGGACAGAGAACACTGAAGCTTTCTTT. Translating it yields CASSIGTENTEAFF. The full variable domain, in which reference TRBV19 and TRBJ1-1 provide the parts outside the CDR3, is DGGITQSPKYLFRKEGQNVTLSCEQNLNHDAMYWYRQDPGQGLRLIYYSQIVNDFQKGDIAEGYSVSREKKESFPLTVTSAQKNPTAFYLCASSIGTENTEAFFGQGTRLTVV.

V is TRBV9 and J is TRBJ1-5; D might be TRBD1 (5 bases). The V end was cut by 3 bases, the J end by 6 bases, with 16 bases between. Germline CDR1 reads SGDLS; CDR2 reads YYNGEE. The CDR3 is 15 residues long. CDR3: CASSDDPAGVQPQHF. The CDR3 DNA sequence: TGTGCCAGCAGCGACGACCCCGCGGGGGTTCAGCCCCAGCATTTT.

The chain couples TRBV6-1 to TRBJ1-3; maybe TRBD1 (5 bases). This CDR3 comprises 15 residues. CDR1 and CDR2 (germline): MNHNS, SASEGT. Between the trimmed V and J ends, which lost 5 bases and 0 bases, there was a span of 11 bases. The CDR3 is CASSTDTSSGNTIYF. CDR3 in DNA: TGTGCCAGCAGTACGGACACCAGCTCTGGAAACACCATATATTTT.

The chain couples TRBV28 to TRBJ2-7; the D is unclear. V lost 4 bases and J lost 9, with 16 bases in between. This CDR3 is 13 amino acids long. Germline V gene sequence: CDR1 MDHEN, CDR2 SYDVKM. CDR3 protein: CASSSLSGMAQYF. CDR3 coding DNA: TGTGCCAGCAGTTCCCTATCAGGCATGGCGCAGTACTTC.

This clone was recorded once. The chain uses TRBV6-5 and TRBJ2-1; 10 bases are a match to TRBD2. V was clipped by 7 bases and J by 8 bases; unmatched bases: 8. Germline assignment: CDR1 MNHEY and CDR2 SVGAGI. The CDR3 covers 14 residues. CDR3 sequence (DNA): TGTGCCAGCAATAAACTAGCGGGATTTCATGAGCAGTTCTTC. Translated, it gives CASNKLAGFHEQFF.

There are a few counts of this clone. Other nucleotide sequences in the sample specify the same CDR3. J is TRBJ2-7 and V is TRBV5-1; weak D call: TRBD1 (6 bases). The CDR3 loop spans 15 amino acids. V lost 0 bases to trimming and J lost 6 bases, with 16 bases between them. Germline loops: CDR1 SGHRS, CDR2 YFSETQ. The CDR3 loop is CASSLDSQGLGEQYF. CDR3 in DNA: TGCGCCAGCAGCTTGGATTCACAGGGATTAGGCGAGCAGTACTTC.

The chain joins TRBV18 to TRBJ1-1, with D possibly matching TRBD1 (5 bases). Looked up from germline, CDR1 is KGHSH and CDR2 is LQKENI. The CDR3 contains 14 residues. Deletions cut 2 bases from V and 1 base from J, with 8 bases between. This CDR3 is CASSPGQGNTEAFF. CDR3 in DNA: TGTGCCAGCTCACCAGGGCAGGGGAACACTGAAGCTTTCTTT.

The CDR3 here is CASSTQRTGLSNQPQHF. The DNA for the CDR3 is TGTGCCAGCAGCACCCAACGGACAGGGCTTAGCAATCAGCCCCAGCATTTT. This chain joins TRBV21-1 and TRBJ1-5; the table's D call TRBD1 went unverified against the DNA. TRBV21-1 is classified as a pseudogene. The length of the CDR3 is 17 residues.

This clone has just a few counts. This chain connects TRBV7-9 to TRBJ2-1; TRBD2 agrees at 12 bases. The ends lost 5 bases at V and 2 bases at J; junction bases unmatched: 4. Germline lookup yields CDR1 SEHNR and CDR2 FQNEAQ (reference sequence). CDR3 length equals 16 residues. CDR3 DNA: TGTGCCAGCAGCCCTTCTAGCGGGGGGGCCTACAATGAGCAGTTCTTC. This sequence encodes CASSPSSGGAYNEQFF. Supplemented by reference TRBV7-9 and TRBJ2-1, the full variable domain reads DTGVSQNPRHKITKRGQNVTFRCDPISEHNRLYWYRQTLGQGPEFLTYFQNEAQLEKSRLLSDRFSAERPKGSFSTLEIQRTEQGDSAMYLCASSPSSGGAYNEQFFGPGTRLTVL.

The V and J genes are TRBV5-6 and TRBJ2-7; D is uncertain. CDR1 and CDR2 from the germline V gene are SGHDT and YYEEEE. CDR3 length: 11 amino acids. The V end was cut by 5 bases, the J end by 4 bases, with 7 bases between. The CDR3 here is CASRYRYEQYF. CDR3 coding DNA: TGTGCCAGCAGGTATCGGTACGAGCAGTACTTC. Based on the CDR3 plus reference TRBV5-6 and TRBJ2-7, the full variable domain is DAGVTQSPTHLIKTRGQQVTLRCSPKSGHDTVSWYQQALGQGPQFIFQYYEEEERQRGNFPDRFSGHQFPNYSSELNVNALLLGDSALYLCASRYRYEQYFGPGTRLTVT.

This clone was observed a few times. This chain joins TRBV7-2 and TRBJ2-4; D gene unclear. CDR1 is SGHTA and CDR2 is FQGNSA in the germline V gene. The CDR3 runs 12 residues. V lost 3 bases and J lost 9, with 9 bases in between. The CDR3 protein is CASSFPGAIQYF. In nucleotides, the CDR3 is TGTGCCAGCAGCTTCCCCGGAGCCATTCAGTACTTC.

This clone turned up a few times. The J gene is TRBJ1-4, the V gene TRBV5-4; 7 bases align to TRBD1. With V trimmed by 4 bases and J by 5 bases, 8 bases remained unmatched. Germline V lookup: CDR1 SGHNT, CDR2 YYREEE (reference sequence). CDR3 length: 15 residues. The CDR3 loop is CASSQQGTLNEKLFF. The CDR3 DNA reads as TGTGCCAGCAGCCAACAGGGGACCCTCAATGAAAAACTGTTTTTT.

V usage is TRBV6-5 and J usage is TRBJ1-3; TRBD1 matches at 7 bases. V was pared by 6 bases and J by 4 bases, with 6 bases of the junction left unmatched. CDR3 length: 14 amino acids. Looked up from germline, CDR1 is MNHEY and CDR2 is SVGAGI. The CDR3 protein is CASRPGTAGNTIYF. The DNA of the CDR3 is TGTGCCAGCAGGCCCGGGACAGCGGGAAACACCATATATTTT.

The CDR3 loop is CASSKKPGQGRKLFF. CDR3 bases: TGTGCCAGCAGCAAAAAGCCGGGACAGGGGCGTAAACTGTTTTTT. This chain uses TRBV21-1 with TRBJ1-4; whether TRBD1, the table's D call, matches the DNA was not checked. TRBV21-1 is noted as a pseudogene. The CDR3 runs 15 residues.

The rearrangement joins TRBV11-2 to TRBJ2-1; the D is unclear. Germline CDR1 SGHAT, CDR2 FQNNGV. Trimming stripped 0 bases from V and 16 bases from J, with 16 bases between. The CDR3 has 13 residues. The CDR3 nucleotides read TGTGCCAGCAGCTTAGATGGTTGGGCAGCTATTTTCTTC. Residues: CASSLDGWAAIFF.

This chain links TRBV7-9 with TRBJ1-2; 7 nucleotides match TRBD1. V dropped 5 bases and J dropped 8; count of bases not matched to a gene: 5. This CDR3 is built from 12 residues. Germline CDR1 SEHNR, CDR2 FQNEAQ (reference sequence). This CDR3 reads CASSQTGAGYTF. As DNA, the CDR3 is TGTGCCAGCAGCCAAACAGGGGCAGGCTACACCTTC.

V is TRBV27 and J is TRBJ1-2; D is perhaps TRBD1 (5 bases). V was shortened by 5 bases and J by 8 bases, with 18 bases between the two germline ends. This CDR3 has 14 amino acids. The germline V gene encodes CDR1 MNHEY and CDR2 SMNVEV (reference sequence). The DNA of the CDR3 is TGTGCCAGCAGTCAAAGGACGGTGGGGGGAGGCTACACCTTC. Translating gives CASSQRTVGGGYTF.

The rearrangement uses TRBV7-2 and TRBJ2-3; D is possibly TRBD2 (6 bases). V was pared by 2 bases and J by 2 bases, with 11 bases between. This CDR3 comprises 15 residues. In germline, CDR1 is SGHTA, CDR2 FQGNSA. The CDR3 region has the DNA TGTGCCAGCAGCTTACACGGGAGTAACACAGATACGCAGTATTTT. Translating it yields CASSLHGSNTDTQYF.

The V gene is TRBV7-2, the J gene TRBJ2-3, with TRBD2 identical over 8 bases. The CDR3 loop spans 16 amino acids. CDR1 and CDR2 (germline): SGHTA, FQGNSA. V lost 5 bases, J lost 5 bases, and 12 bases stayed unmatched. The CDR3 spells CASSLSRGGILDTQYF. As DNA, the CDR3 is TGTGCCAGCAGCCTATCGCGCGGGGGGATCTTAGATACGCAGTATTTT. The full variable domain, its missing parts supplied by reference TRBV7-2 and TRBJ2-3, is GAGVSQSPSNKVTEKGKDVELRCDPISGHTALYWYRQSLGQGLEFLIYFQGNSAPDKSGLPSDRFSAERTGGSVSTLTIQRTQQEDSAVYLCASSLSRGGILDTQYFGPGTRLTVL.

V and J are TRBV28 and TRBJ2-2; D perhaps matches TRBD2 (5 bases). V lost 7 bases and J lost 5, with 17 bases in between. CDR1 and CDR2 from the germline V gene are MDHEN and SYDVKM. The CDR3 spans 15 residues. The CDR3 sequence is CASIKGRGRTGELFF. Here the CDR3 DNA reads TGTGCCAGCATCAAAGGCCGGGGTAGGACCGGGGAGCTGTTTTTT.

This chain uses TRBV6-5 with TRBJ1-5; D not certain. The germline V and J ends were trimmed by 6 bases and 7 bases, with 16 bases remaining between them. This CDR3 spans 14 amino acids. Germline-derived CDR1 and CDR2 are MNHEY and SVGAGI. For the CDR3, the DNA is TGTGCCAGCAGGTCTAGACCCACGGGACAGCCCCAGCATTTT. Translating it yields CASRSRPTGQPQHF.